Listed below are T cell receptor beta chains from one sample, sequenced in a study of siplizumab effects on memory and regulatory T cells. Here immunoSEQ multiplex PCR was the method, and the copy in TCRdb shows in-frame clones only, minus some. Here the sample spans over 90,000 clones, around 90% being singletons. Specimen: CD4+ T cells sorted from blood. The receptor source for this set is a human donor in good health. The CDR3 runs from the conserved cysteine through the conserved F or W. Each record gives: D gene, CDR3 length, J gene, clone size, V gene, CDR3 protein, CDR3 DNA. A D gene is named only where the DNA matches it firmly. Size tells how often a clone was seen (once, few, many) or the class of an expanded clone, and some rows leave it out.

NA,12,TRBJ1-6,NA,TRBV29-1,CSVGEQGSPLHF,TGCAGCGTTGGAGAACAGGGATCACCCCTCCACTTT
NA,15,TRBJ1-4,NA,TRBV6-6,CASSEHRVLNEKLFF,TGTGCCAGCAGCGAACACAGGGTCCTTAATGAAAAACTGTTTTTT
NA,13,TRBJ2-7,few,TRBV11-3,CASSLGPVYEQYF,TGTGCCAGCAGCTTAGGTCCTGTCTACGAGCAGTACTTC
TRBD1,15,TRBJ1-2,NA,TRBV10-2,CATRGGQGFNYGYTF,TGCGCCACCCGTGGGGGACAGGGATTTAACTATGGCTACACCTTC
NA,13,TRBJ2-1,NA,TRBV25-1,CASRNSGTNEQFF,TGTGCCAGCAGGAATAGCGGAACCAATGAGCAGTTCTTC
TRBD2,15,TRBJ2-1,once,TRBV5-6,CASSLRAGVYNEQFF,TGTGCCAGCAGCTTGCGAGCGGGAGTTTACAATGAGCAGTTCTTC
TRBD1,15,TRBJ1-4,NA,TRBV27,CASSSPGTGSGELFF,TGTGCCAGCAGTTCCCCCGGGACAGGGTCAGGGGAACTGTTTTTT
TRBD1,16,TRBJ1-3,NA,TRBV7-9,CASSRDRGGSGNTIYF,TGTGCCAGCAGCCGGGACAGGGGGGGGTCTGGAAACACCATATATTTT
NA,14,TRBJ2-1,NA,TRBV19,CASSIKADRTGQFF,TGTGCCAGTAGTATCAAAGCGGATCGAACGGGGCAGTTCTTC
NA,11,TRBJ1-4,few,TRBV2,CASGQNEKLFF,TGTGCCAGCGGGCAGAACGAAAAACTGTTTTTT
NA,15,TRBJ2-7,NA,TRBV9,CASSVSPRVIYEQYF,TGTGCCAGCAGCGTTAGCCCCAGAGTTATCTACGAGCAGTACTTC
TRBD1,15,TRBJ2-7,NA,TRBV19,CASSNQGASSYEQYF,TGTGCCAGTAGTAACCAGGGGGCGAGCTCCTACGAGCAGTACTTC
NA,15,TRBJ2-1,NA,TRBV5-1,CASSLGSFGRSEQFF,TGCGCCAGCAGCTTGGGTAGTTTCGGGCGAAGTGAGCAGTTCTTC
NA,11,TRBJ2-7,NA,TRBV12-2,CASRPRREQYF,TGTGCAAGTCGCCCCCGCCGCGAGCAGTACTTC
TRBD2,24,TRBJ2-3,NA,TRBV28,CASSRPGLAADPLLQNPITDTQYF,TGTGCCAGCAGCCGACCGGGACTAGCGGCTGACCCTTTACTCCAGAACCCGATCACAGATACGCAGTATTTT
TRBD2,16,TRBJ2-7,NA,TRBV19,CASGLGAGGPTYEQYF,TGTGCCAGTGGGCTTGGAGCGGGAGGCCCAACCTACGAGCAGTACTTC
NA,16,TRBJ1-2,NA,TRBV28,CASSYRIQRGINGYTF,TGTGCCAGCAGTTACAGGATTCAGCGCGGGATCAATGGCTACACCTTC
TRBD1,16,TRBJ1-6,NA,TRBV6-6,CASSSGTGGIGSPLHF,TGTGCCAGCAGTTCCGGGACAGGGGGAATCGGTTCACCCCTCCACTTT
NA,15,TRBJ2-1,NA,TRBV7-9,CASSLKRLTTVEQFF,TGTGCCAGCAGCTTAAAAAGACTGACGACCGTTGAGCAGTTCTTC
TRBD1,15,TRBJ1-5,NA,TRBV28,CASSLTGARNQPQHF,TGTGCCAGCAGTCTAACAGGGGCGCGGAATCAGCCCCAGCATTTT
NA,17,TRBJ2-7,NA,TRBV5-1,CASSSHTYWTASYEQYF,TGCGCCAGCAGCTCGCACACGTATTGGACAGCCTCCTACGAGCAGTACTTC
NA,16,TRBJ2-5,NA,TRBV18,CASSPTSRKADETQYF,TGTGCCAGCTCACCAACAAGCCGGAAAGCTGATGAGACCCAGTACTTC
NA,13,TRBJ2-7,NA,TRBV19,CASSTGEGYEQYF,TGTGCCAGTAGTACCGGTGAGGGGTACGAGCAGTACTTC
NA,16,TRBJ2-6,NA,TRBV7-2,CASSFSANSGANVLTF,TGTGCCAGCAGCTTCTCCGCAAACTCTGGGGCCAACGTCCTGACTTTC
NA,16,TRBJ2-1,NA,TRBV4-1,CASSQDREIVGNEQFF,TGCGCCAGCAGCCAAGACAGGGAAATAGTAGGCAATGAGCAGTTCTTC
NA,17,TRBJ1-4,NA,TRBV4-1,CASSQGWLGGENEKLFF,TGCGCCAGCAGCCAAGGATGGCTCGGCGGAGAGAATGAAAAACTGTTTTTT
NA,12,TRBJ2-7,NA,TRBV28,CASNYGGREQYF,TGTGCCAGCAATTATGGGGGGCGGGAGCAGTACTTC
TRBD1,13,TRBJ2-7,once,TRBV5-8,CASIPTGVGEQYF,TGTGCCAGCATCCCAACAGGGGTAGGAGAGCAGTACTTC
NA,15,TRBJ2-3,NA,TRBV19,CASSIGNLLTDTQYF,TGTGCCAGTAGTATAGGTAACCTCCTCACAGATACGCAGTATTTT
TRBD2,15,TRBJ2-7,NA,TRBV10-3,CAIRLSGRGSYEQYF,TGTGCCATCAGACTTAGCGGGAGGGGTTCCTACGAGCAGTACTTC
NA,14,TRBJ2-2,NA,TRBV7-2,CASSLAHGTGELFF,TGTGCCAGCAGCTTAGCGCACGGCACCGGGGAGCTGTTTTTT
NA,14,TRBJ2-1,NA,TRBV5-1,CASPGTDSYNEQFF,TGCGCCAGCCCGGGGACTGACTCCTACAATGAGCAGTTCTTC
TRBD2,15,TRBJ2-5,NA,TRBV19,CASTGPGQGGETQYF,TGTGCCAGTACCGGACCGGGGCAGGGAGGGGAGACCCAGTACTTC
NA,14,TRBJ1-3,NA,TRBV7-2,CASSFQTGRNTIYF,TGTGCCAGCAGCTTCCAGACAGGCCGCAACACCATATATTTT
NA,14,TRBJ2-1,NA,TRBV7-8,CASSRLVLNNEQFF,TGTGCCAGCAGCAGACTAGTTCTTAACAATGAGCAGTTCTTC
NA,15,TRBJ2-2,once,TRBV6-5,CASSYGRIGTGELFF,TGTGCCAGCAGTTACGGGCGAATTGGAACCGGGGAGCTGTTTTTT
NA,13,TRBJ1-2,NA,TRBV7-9,CASSLGSQYGYTF,TGTGCCAGCAGCTTAGGAAGTCAGTATGGCTACACCTTC
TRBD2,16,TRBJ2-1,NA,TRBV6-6,CASSPRGTSGTGEQFF,TGTGCCAGCAGCCCTAGGGGGACTAGCGGGACCGGTGAGCAGTTCTTC
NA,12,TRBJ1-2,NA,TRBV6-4,CASSDGLYGYTF,TGTGCCAGCAGTGATGGCCTCTATGGCTACACCTTC